These 15 T cell receptor beta chains originate from one sample sequenced in a study of glioma-infiltrating T cells. TCR alpha and beta CDR3 regions were amplified from RNA using iRepertoire nested multiplex PCR. TCRdb passed the multiplex PCR reads through MiXCR, listing each CDR3 protein once. The sample contains around 93,000 distinct CDR3 sequences, roughly 39% of which appear only once. Material: glioma tissue, nonneoplastic brain tissue, or PBMCs (not recorded which). Source of these receptors: a human donor with low-grade glioma or glioblastoma, undergoing nonglioma brain surgery, or in good health (not recorded which).

This clonotype was detected many times. The V gene is TRBV3-1, the J gene TRBJ1-1; no firm D call. There are 15 residues in the CDR3. The V end lost 7 bases, the J end lost 1 base, and 16 bases lay between the germline ends. Germline loops: CDR1 LGHDT, CDR2 YNNKEL (reference sequence). CDR3 nucleotide sequence: TGTGCCAGCACCGCATTTTGGTCGGGGAACACTGAAGCTTTCTTT. Residues: CASTAFWSGNTEAFF.

As concerns this clonotype: Compared with germline, one end of the junction differs, possibly owing to a read error. V is TRBV20-1 and J is TRBJ1-5; D not certain. Germline V lookup: CDR1 DFQATT, CDR2 SNEGSKA (reference sequence). The CDR3 runs to 14 residues. CDR3 coding DNA: TGCAGTGCTAGAGCAGGCGGAAGCAATCAGCCCAAGCATTTT. This translates into CSARAGGSNQPKHF.

Points on this clonotype: Just one base apart from a much larger clone, this may be a read error. V usage is TRBV11-2 and J usage is TRBJ1-4; a possible D gene is TRBD1 (6 bases). Germline CDR1 SGHAT, CDR2 FQNNGV. Trimming pared 4 bases from V and 6 bases from J, leaving 12 bases between. The CDR3 runs 14 residues. CDR3 sequence: CASSSNRVDEKLFF. CDR3 bases: TGTGCCAGCAGCTCCAACAGGGTTGATGAAAAACTGTTTTTT.

With respect to this clonotype: A much larger clone differs from this one at a single base, so this may be a read error. The chain recombines TRBV10-3 with TRBJ2-1; D is possibly TRBD2 (5 bases). Germline V gene lookup returns CDR1 ENHRY and CDR2 SYGVKD. The V end was cut by 6 bases, the J end by 1 base, with 16 bases between. This CDR3 comprises 16 residues. CDR3 protein: CAIRVAGGPSYNEQFF. DNA for the CDR3: TGTGCCATCAGGGTGGCAGGAGGCCCGTCCTACAATGAGCAGTTCTTC.

This clonotype was observed many times. This chain uses TRBV2 with TRBJ2-3; D call uncertain. Germline V gives CDR1 SNHLY, CDR2 FYNNEI. Trimming pared 5 bases from V and 7 bases from J, leaving 16 bases between. The CDR3 sequence is 14 residues long. The CDR3 is CASSRLVNTHTQYF. In nucleotides, the CDR3 is TGTGCCAGCAGTAGACTGGTTAATACGCATACGCAGTATTTT.

This clonotype was recorded many times. CDR3 region: CATSAREMGQRAKAFF. In nucleotides, the CDR3 is TGTGCCACCAGTGCTCGTGAAATGGGACAGAGGGCCAAAGCTTTCTTT. This rearrangement joins TRBV24-1 to TRBJ1-1, with 7 bases matching TRBD1. J was trimmed by 9 bases and V by 5 bases; bases with no gene match: 17. CDR1 and CDR2 (germline): KGHDR, SFDVKD. The CDR3 is 16 residues long.

Comments on this clonotype: A much larger clone differs from this one at a single base, so this may be a read error. This chain uses TRBV7-2 with TRBJ1-1, with a weak D call TRBD1 (6 bases). Germline CDR1 reads SGHTA; CDR2 reads FQGNSA. V was clipped by 1 base and J by 6 bases, with 15 bases between them. The CDR3 contains 15 residues. The CDR3 DNA reads TGTGCCAGCAGCTTAGTGCAGGGGATCAACGCTGAAGCTTTCTTT. It translates to CASSLVQGINAEAFF.

This clonotype was seen at least ten times. This chain links TRBV7-3 with TRBJ2-2, with D maybe TRBD1 (6 bases). Trimming took 5 bases from V and 0 from J, leaving 10 bases between them. The germline V gene encodes CDR1 SGHTA and CDR2 FQGTGA. This CDR3 comprises 15 residues. The CDR3 region has the DNA TGTGCCAGCAGCAAGGACAGTACGAACACCGGGGAGCTGTTTTTT. The encoded protein is CASSKDSTNTGELFF.

This clonotype appeared many times. The V and J genes are TRBV12-3 or TRBV12-4 and TRBJ2-5; TRBD2 might be the D (6 bases). The CDR3 totals 15 residues. With 4 bases removed from V and 0 bases from J, the gap between germline ends came to 12 bases. In DNA form, the CDR3 reads TGTGCCAGCAGTTCAGGGACTCGATACCAAGAGACCCAGTACTTC. This codes for CASSSGTRYQETQYF.

This clonotype was observed at least ten times. The rearrangement links TRBV19 to TRBJ2-6, with D perhaps matching TRBD1 (6 bases). The ends were cut back, 10 bases at V and 4 bases at J, with 11 bases in the middle. Germline V lookup: CDR1 LNHDA, CDR2 SQIVND (reference sequence). The CDR3 runs to 13 residues. The CDR3 loop is CATGQLGANVLTF. The CDR3 coding sequence is TGTGCCACCGGACAGTTAGGGGCCAACGTCCTGACTTTC.

In this sample, this clonotype turned up many times. DNA of the CDR3: TGTGCCAGCAGCTTCCGACGGAGCCAAGAGACCCAGTACTTC. Residues: CASSFRRSQETQYF. This chain uses TRBV7-8 with TRBJ2-5; no definite D call. Germline V gives CDR1 SGHVS, CDR2 FQNEAQ. This CDR3 contains 14 residues. V gave up 3 bases and J gave up 1 base, with 9 bases separating them.

This clonotype showed up many times. J is TRBJ1-2 and V is TRBV19; D gene uncertain. This CDR3 is built from 11 residues. Germline CDR1 and CDR2: LNHDA and SQIVND (reference sequence). V was clipped by 3 bases and J by 8 bases, with 7 bases between them. The CDR3 region is CASSMGEGYTF. CDR3 in DNA: TGTGCCAGTAGTATGGGTGAGGGCTACACCTTC.

About this clonotype itself: The CDR3 does not close with the conserved phenylalanine or tryptophan, likely indicating a read error. The DNA is omitted, as the CDR3 cannot be located on it reliably, and the CDR3 follows TCRdb's listing. The rearrangement uses TRBV6-2 or TRBV6-3 and TRBJ2-1; no check of the table's D call, TRBD2, against the DNA was made. The germline CDR1 and CDR2 sequences are MNHEY and SVGEGT. The CDR3 has 13 residues if both end residues are counted. CDR3 amino acids: CASSRLAGETQCS.

This clonotype is large. This rearrangement joins TRBV28 to TRBJ2-5; 9 nucleotides align to TRBD1. The CDR3 loop spans 14 amino acids. Trimming took 5 bases from V and 5 from J; bases not matched to a gene: 6. The germline gives CDR1 MDHEN, CDR2 SYDVKM. The CDR3 DNA follows: TGTGCCAGCAGTGGGGACAGGGAAGGGGAGACCCAGTACTTC. This gives the protein CASSGDREGETQYF.

Regarding this clonotype: One junction end disagrees with the germline gene, perhaps due to a read error. The chain is built from TRBV6-2 or TRBV6-3 and TRBJ2-3; D remains unclear. The germline V gene encodes CDR1 MNHEY and CDR2 SVGEGT. The CDR3 contains 13 residues. The CDR3 DNA is TGTGCCAGCAGATACTCTTGCACAGATACGCGGTATTTT. This sequence encodes CASRYSCTDTRYF.